The clone carrying this T cell receptor beta chain was picked up many times. Its specificity is unknown. The trim removed 0 bases at V and 1 base at J, leaving 1 base unmatched. Germline assignment: CDR1 DFQATT and CDR2 SNEGSKA (reference sequence). The CDR3 totals 15 residues. These data are taken from a study of neurological immune-mediated disorders. Whole-study findings and limits: Across subjects, expanded clones had no CDR3 amino acid sequences in common, pointing to private repertoires in all groups.

One entry per CDR3 protein results from TCRdb running MiXCR on the 5' RACE reads. The top ten clones hold 1.5% to 2% of a sample with around 55,000 distinct CDR3 sequences, 4% of them seen once. Sorted libraries used approximately 910,000 CD4+ or CD8+ T cells. The sample comprised CD4+ T cells from blood. The clonotype comes from a woman aged 40 to 49 with multiple sclerosis. The V and J genes are TRBV20-1 and TRBJ2-3; 10 bases align to TRBD2. CDR3 in DNA: TGCAGTGCTAGAGATACTAGCGGGGGCACAGATACGCAGTATTTT. This sequence encodes CSARDTSGGTDTQYF.